One sample yielded the 14 T cell receptor beta chains listed below, sequenced in a study of T cells after somatic rescue of genetic block. Method: immunoSEQ multiplex PCR; TCRdb's copy keeps in-frame clones and lacks some. The sample contains fewer than 150,000 clones, over 80% of which appear only once. What was sequenced was peripheral blood mononuclear cells (PBMCs). These receptors were obtained from a young woman.

This chain uses TRBV11-2 with TRBJ2-7; TRBD2 matches at 10 bases. Germline loops: CDR1 SGHAT, CDR2 FQNNGV. V lost 6 bases and J lost 3; bases outside the gene matches: 8. The CDR3 contains 15 residues. CDR3 residues: CASSRGSGGFYEQYF. The CDR3 nucleotides read TGTGCCAGCAGTAGGGGTAGCGGGGGGTTCTACGAGCAGTACTTC.

J is TRBJ2-2 and V is TRBV7-6; D unclear. The V end lost 3 bases, the J end lost 3 bases, and 8 bases lay between the germline ends. The germline V gene encodes CDR1 SGHVS and CDR2 FNYEAQ. CDR3 size: 14 residues. CDR3 nucleotides: TGTGCCAGCAGCTTTTCCGAGTACACCGGGGAGCTGTTTTTT. It specifies CASSFSEYTGELFF. The entire variable domain, with the rest obtained from reference TRBV7-6 and TRBJ2-2, is as follows: GAGVSQSPRYKVTKRGQDVALRCDPISGHVSLYWYRQALGQGPEFLTYFNYEAQQDKSGLPNDRFSAERPEGSISTLTIQRTEQRDSAMYRCASSFSEYTGELFFGEGSRLTVL.

The CDR3 loop reads CASSPRGRGVDGYTF. The CDR3 region has the DNA TGTGCCAGCAGCCCCAGAGGGAGAGGGGTCGATGGCTACACCTTC. The chain joins TRBV9 to TRBJ1-2, with D perhaps matching TRBD1 (5 bases). The V end lost 4 bases, the J end lost 6 bases, and 19 bases lay between the germline ends. The germline V gene encodes CDR1 SGDLS and CDR2 YYNGEE. CDR3 length: 15 residues.

The rearrangement links TRBV2 to TRBJ2-7; TRBD1 agrees at 7 bases. Germline V gives CDR1 SNHLY, CDR2 FYNNEI. Losses at the gene ends were 8 bases for V and 10 bases for J; bases not matched to a gene: 5. The CDR3 contains 10 residues. CDR3 loop: CASGRDRQYF. The CDR3 region has the DNA TGTGCCAGCGGACGGGACAGACAGTACTTC.

The chain couples TRBV5-1 to TRBJ2-5; D is perhaps TRBD2 (7 bases). The germline V and J ends were trimmed by 0 bases and 5 bases, with 14 bases remaining between them. This CDR3 is 15 amino acids long. CDR1 is SGHRS and CDR2 is YFSETQ in the germline V gene. CDR3 in amino acids: CASSLVQGRVETQYF. In DNA, the CDR3 is TGCGCCAGCAGCTTGGTGCAGGGGAGGGTGGAGACCCAGTACTTC. The full variable domain, completed using reference TRBV5-1 and TRBJ2-5, is KAGVTQTPRYLIKTRGQQVTLSCSPISGHRSVSWYQQTPGQGLQFLFEYFSETQRNKGNFPGRFSGRQFSNSRSEMNVSTLELGDSALYLCASSLVQGRVETQYFGPGTRLLVL.

The V gene is TRBV7-9, the J gene TRBJ1-2, with D possibly matching TRBD1 (5 bases). Deletions cut 5 bases from V and 3 bases from J, with 19 bases between. Looked up from germline, CDR1 is SEHNR and CDR2 is FQNEAQ (reference sequence). This CDR3 is 16 amino acids long. The CDR3, as DNA: TGTGCCAGCAGCCCGCCAGAGGGGCCCAGGCACTATGGCTACACCTTC. This gives the protein CASSPPEGPRHYGYTF.

The gene calls are TRBV28 and TRBJ2-7, with D hard to call. In germline, CDR1 is MDHEN, CDR2 SYDVKM. This CDR3 comprises 14 residues. The V end was cut by 2 bases, the J end by 4 bases, with 12 bases between. This chain's CDR3 is CASSLDGLSYEQYF. Here the CDR3 DNA reads TGTGCCAGCAGTTTAGACGGGTTGTCTTACGAGCAGTACTTC. The full variable domain, its missing parts supplied by reference TRBV28 and TRBJ2-7, is DVKVTQSSRYLVKRTGEKVFLECVQDMDHENMFWYRQDPGLGLRLIYFSYDVKMKEKGDIPEGYSVSREKKERFSLILESASTNQTSMYLCASSLDGLSYEQYFGPGTRLTVT.

Written as DNA, the CDR3 is TGCGCCAGCAGCCAATATAGCGGGGGATCCTACGAGCAGTACTTC. Amino acid sequence: CASSQYSGGSYEQYF. The gene calls are TRBV4-1 and TRBJ2-7, with 9 bases matching TRBD2. The germline gives CDR1 MGHRA, CDR2 YSYEKL. V was clipped by 2 bases and J by 1 base; unmatched bases: 3. This CDR3 has 15 residues.

V and J are TRBV7-3 and TRBJ1-6, with D perhaps TRBD1 (6 bases). CDR1 and CDR2 from the germline V gene are SGHTA and FQGTGA. Trimming stripped 6 bases from V and 0 bases from J, with 15 bases between. This CDR3 is 17 amino acids long. CDR3 DNA: TGTGCCAGCAGTCAAGGGGGACCGCTCTCCTATAATTCACCCCTCCACTTT. Protein product: CASSQGGPLSYNSPLHF.

The chain links TRBV12-5 to TRBJ1-1; no definite D call. The CDR3 length is 14 residues. The germline CDR1 and CDR2 sequences are LGHNT and FRNRAP. V was clipped by 1 base and J by 3 bases, with 9 bases between them. DNA for the CDR3: TGTGCTAGTGGTTTGGAACAGCTTTACACTGAAGCTTTCTTT. Translation gives CASGLEQLYTEAFF. Variable domain in full (rest from reference TRBV12-5 and TRBJ1-1): DARVTQTPRHKVTEMGQEVTMRCQPILGHNTVFWYRQTMMQGLELLAYFRNRAPLDDSGMPKDRFSAEMPDATLATLKIQPSEPRDSAVYFCASGLEQLYTEAFFGQGTRLTVV.

The chain couples TRBV6-5 to TRBJ1-2; D unresolved. Germline V gene sequence: CDR1 MNHEY, CDR2 SVGAGI. The V end was cut by 6 bases, the J end by 3 bases, with 14 bases between. The CDR3 consists of 14 residues. DNA for the CDR3: TGTGCCAGCAGGGGCTTGCGGGGATACTATGGCTACACCTTC. Translated: CASRGLRGYYGYTF.

This chain uses TRBV4-3 with TRBJ1-1; D is unclear. The CDR3 has 14 amino acids. Per the germline V gene, CDR1 is LGHNA and CDR2 is YSLEER. V was shortened by 0 bases and J by 2 bases, with 7 bases between the two germline ends. DNA for the CDR3: TGCGCCAGCAGCCAAGATCTTGAAAACACTGAAGCTTTCTTT. Translated, it gives CASSQDLENTEAFF.

This rearrangement joins TRBV6-6 to TRBJ2-2; D not resolved. The CDR3 is 14 residues long. Looked up from germline, CDR1 is MNHNY and CDR2 is SVGAGI (reference sequence). The V end lost 2 bases, the J end lost 4 bases, and 8 bases lay between the germline ends. CDR3: CASSYGHPTGELFF. The CDR3 DNA sequence: TGTGCCAGCAGTTACGGGCACCCCACCGGGGAGCTGTTTTTT.

The DNA for the CDR3 is TGTGCCAGCAGCTCCCGACTAGCGGGGGGGGTGAACACCGGGGAGCTGTTTTTT. Translating it yields CASSSRLAGGVNTGELFF. The V call is TRBV11-3, the J call TRBJ2-2; TRBD2 agrees at 14 bases. Germline V gives CDR1 SGHNT, CDR2 YENEEA. The CDR3 is 18 residues long. Unmatched junction bases numbered 5, after V lost 4 bases and J lost 1 base. The full variable domain, completed using reference TRBV11-3 and TRBJ2-2, is EAGVVQSPRYKIIEKKQPVAFWCNPISGHNTLYWYLQNLGQGPELLIRYENEEAVDDSQLPKDRFSAERLKGVDSTLKIQPAELGDSAVYLCASSSRLAGGVNTGELFFGEGSRLTVL.